This T cell receptor (beta chain) was captured in a study of blood T cell repertoires in COVID-19. In the study overall: Sites in the United States, Italy and Spain provided acute and convalescent COVID-19 samples. The cDNA or gDNA used as material had been derived from T cells, B-cell-depleted T cells, or PBMCs.

This clone appeared once. The length of the CDR3 is 11 residues. The germline V gene has CDR1 ENHRY and CDR2 SYGVKD. The germline V and J ends were trimmed by 10 bases and 5 bases, with 9 bases remaining between them. Repertoires were generated with immunoSEQ multiplex PCR, while TCRdb's copy carries only in-frame clones and drops some. The sample shows about 170,000 clones, 70% to 90% of them seen only once. Sequenced input: peripheral blood. The receptor comes from a middle-aged man with active or convalescent COVID-19. The J gene is TRBJ2-1, the V gene TRBV10-3, with D possibly being TRBD2 (5 bases). The CDR3 loop reads CATARDNEQFF. CDR3 bases: TGTGCCACGGCGAGGGACAATGAGCAGTTCTTC.